This TCR beta chain was profiled in a study of shared clonotypes between healthy human individuals. Regarding the study as a whole: Estimated clonotype richness was generally higher in naive than memory subsets.

CDR1 is SGHTA, CDR2 FQGTGA, per germline. Trimming took off 2 bases at V and 9 bases at J, with 8 bases between the two ends. This CDR3 has 12 amino acids. Researchers divided each subset's genomic DNA evenly across several immunoSEQ plates. Method: immunoSEQ multiplex PCR; TCRdb's copy keeps in-frame clones and lacks some. The sample records more than 2,000,000 clones, approximately 93% being singletons. Comment on this clone: Antigen specificity is unknown.

Sequencing was carried out using naive CD4+ T cells from PBMCs. The subset is: CD45RA+ positively selected. This chain uses TRBV7-3 with TRBJ2-1, with D perhaps TRBD2 (6 bases). The sequence derives from a man younger than 30 in good health. Some clones in this sample may be carry-over from other donors' samples. The CDR3 here is CASSLFGGEQFF. The DNA of the CDR3 is TGTGCCAGCAGCTTATTCGGGGGTGAGCAGTTCTTC.